Following are 8 T cell receptor beta chains from one sample sequenced in a study of T cell repertoires in cytomegalovirus infection. Each CDR3 protein is one row after TCRdb ran MiXCR on the reads. The table lists approximately 500,000 distinct CDR3 sequences, around 11% of them singletons. Sequenced: PBMCs. These receptor sequences come from a human donor in good health (CMV status not recorded). Some clones in this sample may be carry-over from other donors' samples.

About this clonotype: A much larger clone lies one base from this, so it may be a read error. The chain's CDR3 is CATKESSENTIYF. CDR3 nucleotides: TGTGCCACAAAAGAGAGCTCTGAAAACACCATATATTTT. The genes are TRBV6-5 and TRBJ1-3; no firm D call. CDR3 length: 13 residues. Germline CDR1 is MNHEY and CDR2 is SVGAGI.

The chain employs TRBV3-1 and TRBJ1-2; D remains ambiguous. Trimming stripped 4 bases from V and 8 bases from J, with 17 bases between. The germline V gene has CDR1 LGHDT and CDR2 YNNKEL (reference sequence). This CDR3 contains 14 residues. As DNA, the CDR3 is TGTGCCAGCAGCCCAACCGGGATAACTGACGGCTACACCTTC. Translated, it gives CASSPTGITDGYTF.

This clonotype occurred many times. The CDR3 region is CASSLEREYNEQFF. CDR3 in DNA: TGTGCCAGCAGCTTAGAGAGGGAGTACAATGAGCAGTTCTTC. The chain uses TRBV7-2 and TRBJ2-1, with D maybe TRBD2 (5 bases). The CDR3 covers 14 residues. Germline CDR1 and CDR2: SGHTA and FQGNSA. V lost 1 base and J lost 4, with 8 bases in between.

Note on this clonotype: One end of the junction does not line up with germline, which may come from a read error. The rearrangement joins TRBV19 to TRBJ2-3; TRBD2 agrees at 15 bases. The CDR3 extends over 14 amino acids. The germline V gene has CDR1 LNHDA and CDR2 SQIVND (reference sequence). CDR3 residues: CASRTSGGAGSRDF. CDR3 coding DNA: TGTGCCAGCCGGACTAGCGGGGGGGCTGGGTCGCGGGATTTT.

Comment on this clonotype: This may be a read error, as it is one base from a much larger clone. The chain is built from TRBV20-1 and TRBJ2-3; D remains ambiguous. The CDR3 consists of 13 residues. Germline CDR1 and CDR2: DFQATT and SNEGSKA (reference sequence). In nucleotides, the CDR3 is TGCAGTGTCGGCTATCGACGGCAAGATGCGCAGTATTTT. Its protein product is CSVGYRRQDAQYF.

Ten or more counts support this clonotype. V is TRBV7-2 and J is TRBJ2-7, with D maybe TRBD2 (6 bases). This CDR3 contains 13 residues. V was pared by 1 base and J by 3 bases, with 7 bases between. Per germline, CDR1 SGHTA and CDR2 FQGNSA. The CDR3 DNA follows: TGTGCCAGCAGCTTAGAGGACTACTACGAGCAGTACTTC. It specifies CASSLEDYYEQYF.

Ten or more counts support this clonotype. The chain employs TRBV10-3 and TRBJ1-2; no definite D call. Germline CDR1 ENHRY, CDR2 SYGVKD. The CDR3 has 15 amino acids. Trimming left V 0 bases short and J 2 bases short, with 10 bases between. CDR3 sequence: CAISESTGLNYGYTF. In DNA form, the CDR3 reads TGTGCCATCAGTGAGTCGACCGGGCTGAACTATGGCTACACCTTC.

This clonotype was seen a few times. The gene calls are TRBV27 and TRBJ1-5; D not resolved. The V and J ends lost 4 bases and 3 bases respectively, with 13 bases between them. The CDR3 covers 15 residues. CDR1 is MNHEY, CDR2 SMNVEV, per germline (reference sequence). For the CDR3, the DNA is TGTGCCAGCAGTTCATGGGCAGGCTACAATCAGCCCCAGCATTTT. Protein: CASSSWAGYNQPQHF.